This T cell receptor beta chain emerged from a study of Graves' ophthalmopathy and Graves' hyperthyroidism listed by TCRdb under 2018. About the full investigation: Peripheral blood was collected at initial diagnosis, before any treatment. The study used signatures of the TCR beta repertoire to tell Graves' ophthalmopathy apart from Graves' hyperthyroidism and to predict which patients would progress to ophthalmopathy. In total, 135 blood samples were TCR-sequenced: fewer than 50 ophthalmopathy, some 72 hyperthyroidism and some 17 hyperthyroidism-to-ophthalmopathy patients. To explore V-J signatures that separate ophthalmopathy from hyperthyroidism, a discovery set of more than 95 patients was enrolled, consisting of approximately 45 with ophthalmopathy and fewer than 60 with stable hyperthyroidism. For independent validation, a separate cohort was made up of 18 to 20 hyperthyroidism patients plus 17 patients who later progressed from hyperthyroidism to ophthalmopathy. In more than five hyperthyroidism patients, the T-cell repertoires found in thyroid tissue were compared with those found in blood. After sampling, hyperthyroidism patients received methimazole starting at 30 mg daily, and ophthalmopathy patients received high-dose intravenous methylprednisolone. The 90 to 100 discovery patients were randomly divided into training and test sets at a 7:3 ratio.

For repertoire sequencing, TCR beta CDR3 regions were amplified from RNA transcripts. A first-round RT-PCR used HTBI primers with the Qiagen OneStep RT-PCR kit, followed by a second-round multiplex PCR, size selection and purification. Libraries were sequenced on an Illumina HiSeq2000 using paired-end 100 bp reads. In the source study's methods: Reads were processed with SOAPnuke, discarding reads with adapters, uncalled bases, mean Phred below 15, or no exact constant-primer or identifier match. COPE v1.2.5 was used to merge the high-quality paired reads. Unique nucleotide sequences were defined as clonotypes and aligned to IMGT TRB V, D and J references using MiTCR v1.1. The analysis was limited to V-J combinations with a frequency above 0.0001, which together covered more than 99% of repertoires. For each V-J combination, a TCR clonal expansion and chaos score was defined as F50 clonal expansion divided by the chaos observed in the TCRdist matrix. Welch's t-statistics and random forest were used to narrow the features down to over ten V-J combinations, which were then fed into a naive Bayes classifier. The Morisita-Horn index was used to measure how similar the thyroid and blood repertoires were. TCRdb trimmed the raw reads at Q25, called clones with MiXCR and kept productive beta chains. Rows with a matching CDR3 protein are joined into one entry that keeps the most common DNA and genes. It is TCRdb's table, rather than the study itself, that gives the V and J calls and clone size. Across this sample there are around 400,000 distinct CDR3 sequences, with approximately 21% seen only once. 2.5% to 3% of the sample rests with the top ten.

The CDR3 sequence holds 16 residues, the cysteine and phenylalanine included. Only the CDR3 portion is preserved as DNA: 48 bases, with reading frame beginning at the first base. V and J are truncated by 7 bases and 0 bases respectively, leaving an intervening sequence of 16 bases. From the germline V gene, CDR1 is MNHNS and CDR2 is SASEGT. The study at large found these results: Among expanded thyroid clonotypes with frequency above 0.001, most also showed up in blood, which suggests that blood repertoires may reflect the thyroid immune response. The 13-signature model separated ophthalmopathy from stable hyperthyroidism with 87.88% sensitivity and 81.08% specificity in cross-validation, and 80%/75% in the test set. Sample size was not predetermined statistically, and investigators were not blinded to group allocation. In validation, the model predicted ophthalmopathy progression with over 60% sensitivity and about 73% specificity; about a dozen predicted patients were CT-confirmed with GO in a median of approximately 6.5 months.

Stable hyperthyroidism was defined as no progression to ophthalmopathy within 18 months of follow-up. Hyperthyroidism patients were newly diagnosed, were aged 18 to 65 years, and had a disease duration under 2 months. Patients with other autoimmune diseases, uncontrolled infections, pregnancy or lactation were excluded from the study. Clinical symptoms, serum thyroxine, TRAb, thyroid ultrasound and orbital computed tomography were used for diagnosis. Using Ficoll-Paque density gradient centrifugation, PBMCs were isolated from 9.5 to 10 ml of fresh peripheral blood. Trizol reagent was used to extract the total RNA, and its quality was then checked on an Agilent 2100 Bioanalyzer. This clonotype was seen ten or more times. The antigen it binds to is not known. No base quality information exists; no much larger clone differs at one position.

The sequencing sample was made of peripheral blood. In this chain, TRBV6-1 is recombined with TRBJ1-3; TRBD1 is perhaps the D gene, given 6 matching bases. This TCR was sampled from a woman in her late teens or twenties with stable Graves' hyperthyroidism. Donor details come from another sample of the same person, matched by shared clones. The DNA reads TGTGCCAGCACTCCACTGGGGGCCGACTCTGGAAACACCATATATTTT. It specifies CASTPLGADSGNTIYF.